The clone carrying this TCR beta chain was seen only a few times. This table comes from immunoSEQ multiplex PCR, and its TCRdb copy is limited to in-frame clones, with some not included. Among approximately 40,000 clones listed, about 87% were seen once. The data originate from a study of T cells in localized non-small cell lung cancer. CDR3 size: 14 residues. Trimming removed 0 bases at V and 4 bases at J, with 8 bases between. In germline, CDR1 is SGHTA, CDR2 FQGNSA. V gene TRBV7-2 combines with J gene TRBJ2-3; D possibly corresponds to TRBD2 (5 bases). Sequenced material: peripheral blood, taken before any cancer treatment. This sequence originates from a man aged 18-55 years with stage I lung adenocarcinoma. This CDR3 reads CASSLAAGPDTQYF. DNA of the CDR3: TGTGCCAGCAGCTTAGCGGCGGGTCCAGATACGCAGTATTTT.